Following are 32 T cell receptor beta chains from one sample sequenced in a study of blood T cell repertoires in COVID-19. The repertoire was sequenced with immunoSEQ multiplex PCR; TCRdb's copy has only in-frame clones and lacks some. The sample holds under 250,000 clones, under 90% seen once. The sequenced material came from peripheral blood. These receptors came from a man aged 55 to 70 who had recovered from COVID-19.

J is TRBJ1-1 and V is TRBV7-8, with 7 bases lining up with TRBD1. The V segment lost 8 bases and the J segment 3 bases; nucleotides outside the gene matches: 12. The length of the CDR3 is 15 residues. The V gene's germline CDR1 is SGHVS and CDR2 FQNEAQ. CDR3 coding DNA: TGTGCCAGCGTAAAAGACAGGGCCCTGGACACTGAAGCTTTCTTT. This translates into CASVKDRALDTEAFF.

The CDR3 nucleotides are TGTGCCAGCAGCTTAAAGGGGGCGGGATTGAGCACAGATACGCAGTATTTT. This encodes CASSLKGAGLSTDTQYF. The chain employs TRBV7-8 and TRBJ2-3, with D perhaps TRBD1 (7 bases). V was shortened by 2 bases and J by 0 bases, with 15 bases between the two germline ends. The germline V gene has CDR1 SGHVS and CDR2 FQNEAQ. The CDR3 extends over 17 amino acids.

The genes are TRBV19 and TRBJ2-1; 10 bases line up with TRBD2. CDR1 and CDR2 (germline): LNHDA, SQIVND (reference sequence). The V segment lost 0 bases and the J segment 9 bases; nucleotides outside the gene matches: 11. The CDR3 runs 17 residues. CDR3 protein: CASSIDISGRASIEQFF. The CDR3 DNA reads TGTGCCAGTAGTATAGATATCAGCGGGAGGGCCAGTATTGAGCAGTTCTTC. Full variable domain (missing parts from reference TRBV19 and TRBJ2-1): DGGITQSPKYLFRKEGQNVTLSCEQNLNHDAMYWYRQDPGQGLRLIYYSQIVNDFQKGDIAEGYSVSREKKESFPLTVTSAQKNPTAFYLCASSIDISGRASIEQFFGPGTRLTVL.

The chain combines TRBV9 with TRBJ2-3, with D perhaps TRBD1 (6 bases). Deletions cut 3 bases from V and 5 bases from J, with 10 bases between. Germline CDR1 is SGDLS and CDR2 is YYNGEE. The CDR3 consists of 13 residues. CDR3 amino acids: CASSANREDTQYF. CDR3 sequence (DNA): TGTGCCAGCAGCGCGAACAGGGAAGATACGCAGTATTTT.

The chain is built from TRBV9 and TRBJ2-2; unclear D gene. In germline, CDR1 is SGDLS, CDR2 YYNGEE. The CDR3 is made up of 14 amino acids. V was pared by 0 bases and J by 6 bases, with 9 bases between. In nucleotides, the CDR3 is TGTGCCAGCAGCGTAGGAAGAGTAGCCGGGGAGCTGTTTTTT. This gives the protein CASSVGRVAGELFF. Full variable domain (outside the CDR3, taken from reference TRBV9 and TRBJ2-2): DSGVTQTPKHLITATGQRVTLRCSPRSGDLSVYWYQQSLDQGLQFLIQYYNGEERAKGNILERFSAQQFPDLHSELNLSSLELGDSALYFCASSVGRVAGELFFGEGSRLTVL.

V and J are TRBV6-2 or TRBV6-3 and TRBJ2-6; the match to TRBD1 covers 8 bases. Trimming cost V 5 bases and J 2 bases; bases outside gene matches: 2. This CDR3 is built from 15 residues. Germline V gene sequence: CDR1 MNHEY, CDR2 SVGEGT. The CDR3 sequence is CASSPGGAGANVLTF. Written as DNA, the CDR3 is TGTGCCAGCAGTCCAGGGGGCGCTGGGGCCAACGTCCTGACTTTC.

V and J are TRBV7-3 and TRBJ2-2; TRBD2 aligns across 9 bases. The CDR3 extends over 16 amino acids. V lost 4 bases and J lost 1; bases outside the gene matches: 4. Germline loops: CDR1 SGHTA, CDR2 FQGTGA. CDR3 amino acids: CASSSLTSGNTGELFF. The CDR3 DNA is TGTGCCAGCAGCTCCCTGACTAGCGGGAACACCGGGGAGCTGTTTTTT. Drawing the rest from reference TRBV7-3 and TRBJ2-2, the complete variable domain is GAGVSQTPSNKVTEKGKYVELRCDPISGHTALYWYRQSLGQGPEFLIYFQGTGAADDSGLPNDRFFAVRPEGSVSTLKIQRTERGDSAVYLCASSSLTSGNTGELFFGEGSRLTVL.

The chain couples TRBV5-1 to TRBJ1-2; D unresolved. There are 14 residues in the CDR3. Germline V gives CDR1 SGHRS, CDR2 YFSETQ. The V end lost 0 bases, the J end lost 2 bases, and 8 bases lay between the germline ends. CDR3 bases: TGCGCCAGCAGCTTGGACAGTTCCAACTATGGCTACACCTTC. Translating gives CASSLDSSNYGYTF.

The rearrangement links TRBV3-1 (or the pseudogene TRBV3-2) to TRBJ2-1, with a possible D match to TRBD2 (5 bases). CDR1 is LGHDT and CDR2 is YNNKEL in the germline V gene (reference sequence). The V and J ends lost 0 bases and 4 bases respectively, with 10 bases between them. This CDR3 is built from 15 residues. The CDR3 nucleotides read TGTGCCAGCAGCCAAGAAGGATCGGGGTACAATGAGCAGTTCTTC. Its protein is CASSQEGSGYNEQFF.

The gene calls are TRBV7-2 and TRBJ2-2; TRBD1 might be the D (5 bases). Germline CDR1 is SGHTA and CDR2 is FQGNSA. V lost 1 base and J 5 bases, leaving 11 bases between the germline ends. The length of the CDR3 is 15 residues. In DNA form, the CDR3 reads TGTGCCAGCAGCTTAGGGGGCCTTGAAACCGGGGAGCTGTTTTTT. The encoded protein is CASSLGGLETGELFF.

V is TRBV6-5 and J is TRBJ1-1, with D possibly being TRBD1 (5 bases). CDR1 is MNHEY, CDR2 SVGAGI, per germline. This CDR3 comprises 14 residues. The V gene lost 7 bases and the J gene lost 3 bases, with 15 bases spanning the gap. The DNA of the CDR3 is TGTGCCAGCAAGCTGATGTGGGGGGACACTGAAGCTTTCTTT. Residues: CASKLMWGDTEAFF.

The chain uses TRBV4-1 and TRBJ1-4, with 7 bases matching TRBD1. Germline V gene data show CDR1 as MGHRA and CDR2 as YSYEKL. The trim removed 4 bases at V and 2 bases at J, leaving 7 bases unmatched. This CDR3 comprises 16 residues. The CDR3 here is CASSRQGTATNEKLFF. The CDR3 nucleotides are TGCGCCAGCAGCCGGCAGGGGACAGCTACTAATGAAAAACTGTTTTTT.

The chain uses TRBV9 and TRBJ1-4; D might be TRBD1 (6 bases). The V end lost 4 bases, the J end lost 10 bases, and 17 bases lay between the germline ends. The CDR3 is 14 amino acids. Per germline, CDR1 SGDLS and CDR2 YYNGEE. CDR3 sequence reads: CASSLGQGRVKLFF. In DNA form, the CDR3 reads TGTGCCAGCAGCCTTGGGCAGGGGAGGGTAAAACTGTTTTTT.

The CDR3 coding sequence is TGTGCCATCAGTGAGTTGGACAGCCATGGCTACACCTTC. It yields the protein CAISELDSHGYTF. The J gene is TRBJ1-2, the V gene TRBV10-3; tentatively, D is TRBD1 (6 bases). The germline V gene has CDR1 ENHRY and CDR2 SYGVKD. The V end lost 1 base, the J end lost 6 bases, and 9 bases lay between the germline ends. The CDR3 has 13 residues.

This clone was found once. This chain joins TRBV4-3 and TRBJ2-5, with D uncertain. V was cut by 3 bases and J by 4 bases, with 9 bases left in between. The germline gives CDR1 LGHNA, CDR2 YSLEER. The CDR3 runs to 13 residues. Written as DNA, the CDR3 is TGCGCCAGCAGCCACGGAACGGGAGAGACCCAGTACTTC. Translating it yields CASSHGTGETQYF.

The chain is built from TRBV18 and TRBJ2-7; D is possibly TRBD1 (6 bases). CDR1 and CDR2 (germline): KGHSH, LQKENI. The V and J ends lost 3 bases and 0 bases respectively, with 12 bases between them. This CDR3 contains 15 residues. The CDR3 DNA sequence: TGTGCCAGCTCACCGGGACATTTTACCTCCTACGAGCAGTACTTC. This sequence encodes CASSPGHFTSYEQYF.

This rearrangement joins TRBV19 to TRBJ1-1; D is ambiguous. From germline, CDR1 is LNHDA and CDR2 SQIVND (reference sequence). V was cut by 7 bases and J by 5 bases, with 17 bases left in between. The CDR3 contains 14 residues. The CDR3 DNA is TGTGCCAGTATCCCGGTGGCCGGGAGGACTGAAGCTTTCTTT. It codes for CASIPVAGRTEAFF.

CDR3 DNA: TGTGCCAGCAGTCCCTCGACTGGGCAGTACTTC. It specifies CASSPSTGQYF. V is TRBV28 and J is TRBJ2-7; no firm D call. Between the trimmed V and J ends, which lost 5 bases and 9 bases, there was a span of 11 bases. This CDR3 is built from 11 residues. From germline, CDR1 is MDHEN and CDR2 SYDVKM.

The J gene is TRBJ1-2, the V gene TRBV19; tentative D call: TRBD1 (5 bases). Trimming removed 4 bases at V and 4 bases at J, with 13 bases between. The CDR3 runs to 14 residues. Germline CDR1 reads LNHDA; CDR2 reads SQIVND (reference sequence). Here the CDR3 DNA reads TGTGCCAGTAGTAGCCCGGGGGGACGCTATGGCTACACCTTC. Amino acid sequence: CASSSPGGRYGYTF.

V gene TRBV5-1 combines with J gene TRBJ2-3, with TRBD1 as a possible D gene (6 bases). Germline V CDR1 and CDR2: SGHRS, YFSETQ. This CDR3 has 14 residues. V was pared by 4 bases and J by 5 bases, with 14 bases between. CDR3 in DNA: TGCGCCAGCAGCGGAATCCTAGGGGGAGATACGCAGTATTTT. Translated: CASSGILGGDTQYF.

This clone was found a few times. The chain uses TRBV6-7 and TRBJ1-6; 7 nucleotides agree with TRBD1. TRBV6-7 is an open reading frame whose function is uncertain. The CDR3 has 17 amino acids. V trimming: 5 bases; J trimming: 4 bases; junction bases outside the gene matches: 11. CDR3 region: CASSICPGTVYNSPLHF. DNA of the CDR3: TGTGCCAGCAGTATTTGTCCCGGGACAGTTTATAATTCACCCCTCCACTTT.

The gene calls are TRBV11-1 and TRBJ2-2, with D perhaps TRBD1 (5 bases). CDR1 is SGHAT, CDR2 FQDESV, per germline (reference sequence). The CDR3 spans 15 residues. Trimming took 7 bases from V and 6 from J, leaving 18 bases between them. CDR3 amino acids: CASTNTPRAAGELFF. The CDR3 DNA reads TGTGCCAGCACCAATACCCCCAGGGCGGCCGGGGAGCTGTTTTTT.

V is TRBV7-2 and J is TRBJ1-4; D is ambiguous. The CDR3 is made up of 15 amino acids. V was cut by 4 bases and J by 0 bases, with 9 bases left in between. The germline V gene has CDR1 SGHTA and CDR2 FQGNSA. The CDR3 is CASSSQGATNEKLFF. The CDR3 bases are TGTGCCAGCAGCTCCCAAGGAGCAACTAATGAAAAACTGTTTTTT.

This rearrangement joins TRBV19 to TRBJ1-2, with TRBD1 as a possible D gene (5 bases). V lost 1 base and J 2 bases, leaving 8 bases between the germline ends. This CDR3 region has 14 residues. CDR1 and CDR2 from the germline V gene are LNHDA and SQIVND (reference sequence). The CDR3: CASSIVAGNYGYTF. CDR3 nucleotide sequence: TGTGCCAGTAGTATAGTGGCAGGGAACTATGGCTACACCTTC.

The CDR3 sequence: CASRYSDNYEQYF. Written as DNA, the CDR3 is TGTGCCAGCAGATATAGCGACAACTACGAGCAGTACTTC. The chain links TRBV27 to TRBJ2-7; weak D call: TRBD2 (5 bases). The CDR3 consists of 13 residues. Per germline, CDR1 MNHEY and CDR2 SMNVEV (reference sequence). V lost 6 bases and J lost 3, with 12 bases in between.

V gene TRBV3-1 (or the pseudogene TRBV3-2) combines with J gene TRBJ1-2, with D hard to call. V shed 1 base and J shed 4 bases, with 10 bases lying between them. The CDR3 contains 14 residues. Germline-derived CDR1 and CDR2 are LGHDT and YNNKEL (reference sequence). For the CDR3, the DNA is TGTGCCAGCAGCCAAGTTAGAGGGCCCTATGGCTACACCTTC. It codes for CASSQVRGPYGYTF.

The chain joins TRBV7-9 to TRBJ1-1; D gene uncertain. This CDR3 has 13 amino acids. The V end was cut by 5 bases, the J end by 2 bases, with 9 bases between. From germline, CDR1 is SEHNR and CDR2 FQNEAQ (reference sequence). Here the CDR3 DNA reads TGTGCCAGCAGCACGACTCCAAACACTGAAGCTTTCTTT. This sequence encodes CASSTTPNTEAFF.

Notes on this clone: One end of the junction varies from germline; a read error may be responsible. The CDR3 loop reads CASSSRDRGAYEQYF. In nucleotides, the CDR3 is TGTGCTAGCAGCTCTCGGGACAGGGGTGCCTACGAGCAGTACTTC. The chain is built from TRBV7-7 and TRBJ2-7; 10 bases are a match to TRBD1. CDR1 and CDR2 (germline): SSHAT, FNYEAQ (reference sequence). This CDR3 spans 15 amino acids.

The rearrangement uses TRBV10-2 and TRBJ2-1, with 12 positions matching TRBD2. From germline, CDR1 is WSHSY and CDR2 SAAADI. The CDR3 contains 15 residues. J was trimmed by 6 bases and V by 6 bases; bases with no gene match: 6. The DNA of the CDR3 is TGCGCCAGCAGGACCGGACTAGCGGGGCTCAATGAGCAGTTCTTC. Its protein product is CASRTGLAGLNEQFF.

J is TRBJ1-1 and V is TRBV7-3; D is uncertain. The CDR3 runs 14 residues. Looked up from germline, CDR1 is SGHTA and CDR2 is FQGTGA. V lost 2 bases and J lost 1, with 8 bases in between. The CDR3 is CASSLGGRNTEAFF. CDR3 DNA: TGTGCCAGCAGCTTAGGAGGTAGGAACACTGAAGCTTTCTTT.

Of note for this clone: The junction shows a germline mismatch at one end, possibly a read error. The rearrangement links TRBV7-7 to TRBJ2-3, with D perhaps matching TRBD1 (5 bases). Germline lookup yields CDR1 SSHAT and CDR2 FNYEAQ (reference sequence). The CDR3 sequence is 15 residues long. The CDR3 bases are TGTGCTAGCAGCTTATCAGGGCTAGGCACAGATACGCAGTATTTT. Amino acids: CASSLSGLGTDTQYF.

The chain carries TRBV5-1 and TRBJ1-1, with 9 positions matching TRBD1. Germline-derived CDR1 and CDR2 are SGHRS and YFSETQ. V shed 4 bases and J 5 bases; nucleotides not matched to a gene: 9. CDR3 size: 15 residues. CDR3: CASSPGDRVGTEAFF. The CDR3 coding sequence is TGCGCCAGCAGCCCGGGGGACAGGGTGGGTACTGAAGCTTTCTTT.